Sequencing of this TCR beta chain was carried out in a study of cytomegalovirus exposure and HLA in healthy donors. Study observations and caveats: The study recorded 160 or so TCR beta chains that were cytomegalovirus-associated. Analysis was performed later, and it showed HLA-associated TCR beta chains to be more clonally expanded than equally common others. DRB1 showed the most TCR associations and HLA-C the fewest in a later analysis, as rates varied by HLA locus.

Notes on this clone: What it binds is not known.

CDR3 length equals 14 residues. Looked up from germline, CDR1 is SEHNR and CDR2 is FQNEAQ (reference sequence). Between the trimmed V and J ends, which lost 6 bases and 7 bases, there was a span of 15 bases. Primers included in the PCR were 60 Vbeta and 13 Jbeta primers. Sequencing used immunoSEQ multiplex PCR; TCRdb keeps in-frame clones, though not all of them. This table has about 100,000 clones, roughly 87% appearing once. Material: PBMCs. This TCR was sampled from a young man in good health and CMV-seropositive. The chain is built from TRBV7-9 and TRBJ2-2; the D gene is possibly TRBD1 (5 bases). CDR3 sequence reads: CASSIRQSSGELFF. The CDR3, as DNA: TGTGCCAGCAGTATCAGACAGTCCAGCGGGGAGCTGTTTTTT. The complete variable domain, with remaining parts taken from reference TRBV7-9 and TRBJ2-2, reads DTGVSQNPRHKITKRGQNVTFRCDPISEHNRLYWYRQTLGQGPEFLTYFQNEAQLEKSRLLSDRFSAERPKGSFSTLEIQRTEQGDSAMYLCASSIRQSSGELFFGEGSRLTVL.